The 13 T cell receptor beta chains below come from one sample, sequenced in a study of beta chain features in type 1 diabetes. Of the isolated RNA, all was reverse transcribed, and so the sequenced material was expressed TCRB transcripts. Sequenced by immunoSEQ multiplex PCR; TCRdb stores in-frame clones only, minus some. The sample yields 350,000 to 450,000 clones, about 14% seen once. Sequences were obtained from naive CD4+ T cells from blood. The receptor set was obtained from a man aged 25 to 40 in good health.

This clone has just a few counts. This rearrangement joins TRBV30 to TRBJ2-1; D not resolved. The CDR3 runs to 14 residues. V was pared by 0 bases and J by 4 bases, with 10 bases between. Germline CDR1 GTSNPN, CDR2 SVGIG (reference sequence). The CDR3 DNA is TGTGCCTGGAGTGTACGAGCTTCTTACAATGAGCAGTTCTTC. Encoded protein: CAWSVRASYNEQFF. Looking up the rest from reference TRBV30 and TRBJ2-1 gives the full variable domain: SQTIHQWPATLVQPVGSPLSLECTVEGTSNPNLYWYRQAAGRGLQLLFYSVGIGQISSEVPQNLSASRPQDRQFILSSKKLLLSDSGFYLCAWSVRASYNEQFFGPGTRLTVL.

V usage is TRBV30 and J usage is TRBJ1-1; no definite D call. The CDR3 runs 11 residues. V dropped 2 bases and J dropped 8 bases, with 9 bases sitting between them. Germline V gene sequence: CDR1 GTSNPN, CDR2 SVGIG (reference sequence). The DNA of the CDR3 is TGTGCCTGGAGTCTGAGGGAGGAAGCTTTCTTT. This sequence encodes CAWSLREEAFF.

The sample holds a few counts of this clone. The chain uses TRBV4-2 and TRBJ1-3; D unresolved. The CDR3 totals 17 residues. The germline V and J ends were trimmed by 0 bases and 0 bases, with 12 bases remaining between them. Looked up from germline, CDR1 is LGHNA and CDR2 is YNFKEQ. The CDR3 reads CASSQDPRSFSGNTIYF. CDR3 in DNA: TGTGCCAGCAGCCAAGATCCGAGGAGTTTCTCTGGAAACACCATATATTTT.

The V and J genes are TRBV29-1 and TRBJ2-3, with TRBD1 as a possible D gene (8 bases). CDR3 length: 16 amino acids. V was pared by 8 bases and J by 1 base, with 22 bases between. From germline, CDR1 is SQVTM and CDR2 ANQGSEA. The CDR3 DNA reads TGCAGCACAGGAGGGGGAGGGGGACAGGGCACAGATACGCAGTATTTT. This gives the protein CSTGGGGGQGTDTQYF.

This clone has a handful of counts. This chain links TRBV20-1 with TRBJ1-2, with a tentative D call TRBD1 (5 bases). The germline V gene encodes CDR1 DFQATT and CDR2 SNEGSKA (reference sequence). V lost 5 bases and J 5 bases, leaving 9 bases between the germline ends. CDR3 length equals 11 residues. The DNA for the CDR3 is TGCAGTGCTCCGGGGGTGTATGGCTACACCTTC. Protein: CSAPGVYGYTF.

This clone has just a few counts. The CDR3 DNA is TGTGCCAGCAGCCCGAACGTCGAAGCTTTCTTT. Translating gives CASSPNVEAFF. The J gene is TRBJ1-1, the V gene TRBV7-2; D unresolved. The V gene lost 5 bases and the J gene lost 8 bases, with 9 bases spanning the gap. The CDR3 consists of 11 residues. Germline V gene data show CDR1 as SGHTA and CDR2 as FQGNSA.

The rearrangement joins TRBV5-1 to TRBJ2-1, with D possibly called TRBD1 or TRBD2 (5 bases each). The V gene's germline CDR1 is SGHRS and CDR2 YFSETQ. The V end lost 0 bases, the J end lost 3 bases, and 10 bases lay between the germline ends. The CDR3 extends over 15 amino acids. CDR3 in amino acids: CASSLDTGRYNEQFF. CDR3 nucleotide sequence: TGCGCCAGCAGCTTGGACACGGGGCGCTACAATGAGCAGTTCTTC.

This clone came up a few times. The rearrangement joins TRBV18 to TRBJ1-1; D is ambiguous. The germline gives CDR1 KGHSH, CDR2 LQKENI. With 4 bases removed from V and 2 bases from J, the gap between germline ends came to 8 bases. This CDR3 is built from 13 residues. For the CDR3, the DNA is TGTGCCAGCTCACAAGGTTACAACACTGAAGCTTTCTTT. Amino acids: CASSQGYNTEAFF.

The chain joins TRBV7-2 to TRBJ2-5; TRBD2 matches at 7 bases. Germline CDR1 is SGHTA and CDR2 is FQGNSA. This CDR3 spans 14 amino acids. The ends lost 3 bases at V and 6 bases at J; junction bases unmatched: 7. The DNA for the CDR3 is TGTGCCAGCAGCTTGGACGGACTAGTTCAGACCCAGTACTTC. Protein: CASSLDGLVQTQYF.

A few counts support this clone. The chain combines TRBV30 with TRBJ1-4; D is unresolved. Trimming stripped 2 bases from V and 8 bases from J, with 6 bases between. This CDR3 region has 11 residues. Looked up from germline, CDR1 is GTSNPN and CDR2 is SVGIG (reference sequence). CDR3 protein: CAWSPREKLFF. The CDR3, as DNA: TGTGCCTGGAGTCCACGGGAAAAACTGTTTTTT.

The chain carries TRBV28 and TRBJ2-3; possible D gene TRBD1, 6 bases. V was cut by 3 bases and J by 2 bases, with 12 bases left in between. Germline values: CDR1 MDHEN, CDR2 SYDVKM. The CDR3 has 15 residues. CDR3 nucleotide sequence: TGTGCCAGCAGTTTCGTACAGGGTCCCACAGATACGCAGTATTTT. It is translated as CASSFVQGPTDTQYF.

There are a few counts of this clone. The chain is built from TRBV29-1 and TRBJ1-1; possibly TRBD1 for D (5 bases). V lost 7 bases and J 0 bases, leaving 12 bases between the germline ends. Per the germline V gene, CDR1 is SQVTM and CDR2 is ANQGSEA. The CDR3 is made up of 13 amino acids. This CDR3 is CSGGNGLNTEAFF. The CDR3 bases are TGCAGCGGGGGGAATGGACTGAACACTGAAGCTTTCTTT.

The J gene is TRBJ2-1, the V gene TRBV5-1; a possible D gene is TRBD1 (5 bases). This CDR3 is built from 16 residues. V was cut by 0 bases and J by 8 bases, with 18 bases left in between. The germline V gene encodes CDR1 SGHRS and CDR2 YFSETQ. CDR3 bases: TGCGCCAGCAGCTTGGGGCAGGGTGCAGGGTTCGATGAGCAGTTCTTC. This codes for CASSLGQGAGFDEQFF.